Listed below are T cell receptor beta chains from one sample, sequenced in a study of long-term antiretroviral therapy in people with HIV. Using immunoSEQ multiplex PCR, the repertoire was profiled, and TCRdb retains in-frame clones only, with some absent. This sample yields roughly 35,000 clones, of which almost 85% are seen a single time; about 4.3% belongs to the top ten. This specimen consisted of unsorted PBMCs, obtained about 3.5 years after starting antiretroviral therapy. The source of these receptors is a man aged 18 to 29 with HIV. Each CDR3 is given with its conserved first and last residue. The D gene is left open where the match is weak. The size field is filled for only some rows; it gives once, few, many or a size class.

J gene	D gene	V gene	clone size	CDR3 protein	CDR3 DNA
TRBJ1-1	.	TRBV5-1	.	CASSSARQSFNTEAFF	TGCGCCAGCAGCTCCGCCCGACAGTCCTTTAACACTGAAGCTTTCTTT
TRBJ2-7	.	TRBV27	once	CASSLGATSYEQYF	TGTGCCAGCAGTTTAGGTGCCACCTCCTACGAGCAGTACTTC
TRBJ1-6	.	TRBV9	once	CASSLHRNSPLHF	TGTGCCAGCAGCCTCCATCGGAATTCACCCCTCCACTTT
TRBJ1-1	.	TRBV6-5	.	CASSYEPSGTEAFF	TGTGCCAGCAGTTACGAACCGAGCGGGACTGAAGCTTTCTTT
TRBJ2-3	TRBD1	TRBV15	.	CATSSWTGESDTQYF	TGTGCCACCAGCAGTTGGACAGGGGAATCAGATACGCAGTATTTT
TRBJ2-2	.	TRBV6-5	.	CASTKGLGELFF	TGTGCCAGCACTAAAGGGTTGGGGGAGCTGTTTTTT
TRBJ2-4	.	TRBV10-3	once	CAISGGEAKNIQYF	TGTGCCATCAGTGGAGGAGAAGCCAAAAACATTCAGTACTTC
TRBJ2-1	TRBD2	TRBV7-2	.	CASSSSGRTGNEQFF	TGTGCCAGCAGCTCTAGCGGGAGAACTGGCAATGAGCAGTTCTTC
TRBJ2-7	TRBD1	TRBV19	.	CASSIRTGYSYEQYF	TGTGCCAGTAGTATAAGGACAGGTTACTCCTACGAGCAGTACTTC
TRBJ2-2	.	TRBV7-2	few	CASSSRDLRGELFF	TGTGCCAGCAGCTCCCGGGACCTACGGGGGGAGCTGTTTTTT
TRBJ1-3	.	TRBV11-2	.	CASSFRNTIYF	TGTGCCAGCAGCTTCAGGAACACCATATATTTT
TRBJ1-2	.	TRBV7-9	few	CASNPPSGRGYTF	TGTGCCAGCAACCCTCCATCGGGACGCGGCTACACCTTC
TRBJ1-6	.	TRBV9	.	CASSVAYNSPLHF	TGTGCCAGCAGCGTAGCTTATAATTCACCCCTCCACTTT
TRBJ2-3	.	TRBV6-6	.	CASSYGFTDTQYF	TGTGCCAGCAGTTACGGGTTCACAGATACGCAGTATTTT
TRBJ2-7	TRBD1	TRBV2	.	CASSETSGTENYEQYF	TGTGCCAGCAGTGAAACATCCGGGACAGAGAACTACGAGCAGTACTTC
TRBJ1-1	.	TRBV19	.	CASSIVLRGTEAFF	TGTGCCAGTAGTATAGTTCTCAGGGGCACTGAAGCTTTCTTT
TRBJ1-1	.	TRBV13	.	CASSLDLRGTEAFF	TGTGCCAGCAGCTTAGACCTTAGGGGCACTGAAGCTTTCTTT
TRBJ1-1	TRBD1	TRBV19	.	CASSTPPTGASTEAFF	TGTGCCAGTAGTACCCCCCCCACAGGGGCTAGCACTGAAGCTTTCTTT
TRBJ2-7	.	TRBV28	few	CASSLEGPTKTYEQYF	TGTGCCAGCAGTTTAGAGGGGCCCACGAAGACCTACGAGCAGTACTTC
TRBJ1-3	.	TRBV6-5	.	CASSYSVRSGNTIYF	TGTGCCAGCAGTTACTCGGTACGCTCTGGAAACACCATATATTTT
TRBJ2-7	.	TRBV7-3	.	CASSHGGGEQYF	TGTGCCAGCAGCCATGGAGGGGGCGAGCAGTACTTC
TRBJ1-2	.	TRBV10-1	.	CASSARANYGYTF	TGCGCCAGCAGTGCTAGGGCTAACTATGGCTACACCTTC
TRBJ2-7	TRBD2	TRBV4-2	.	CASSQDRASGSGEQYF	TGTGCCAGCAGCCAAGATCGGGCTAGCGGGAGTGGCGAGCAGTACTTC
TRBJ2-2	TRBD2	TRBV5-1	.	CASSLGLAGNTGELFF	TGCGCCAGCAGCTTGGGACTAGCGGGGAACACCGGGGAGCTGTTTTTT
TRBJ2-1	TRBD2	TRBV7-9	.	CASSFGSGGHNEQFF	TGTGCCAGCAGCTTTGGTAGCGGGGGCCACAATGAGCAGTTCTTC
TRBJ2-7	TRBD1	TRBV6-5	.	CASSWGQGSYEQYF	TGTGCCAGCAGTTGGGGACAGGGATCCTACGAGCAGTACTTC
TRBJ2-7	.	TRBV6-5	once	CALGPPGSGEQYF	TGTGCCCTTGGGCCGCCGGGGTCTGGGGAGCAGTACTTC
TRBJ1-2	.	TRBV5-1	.	CASSLDLGGYGYTF	TGCGCCAGCAGCTTGGATCTGGGGGGCTATGGCTACACCTTC